This T cell receptor beta chain comes out of a study of blood T cell repertoires in COVID-19. The CDR3 has 12 amino acids. V lost 6 bases, J lost 7 bases, and 6 bases stayed unmatched. Germline values: CDR1 SQVTM, CDR2 ANQGSEA. The participants were between roughly 18 and 89 years old and came from 24 US areas. Original handling: Counts of nucleated cells, estimated from reference gene primer amplification, were obtained. The table came from immunoSEQ multiplex PCR; TCRdb's copy has only in-frame clones and leaves some out. That table furnishes V, J and clone size, whereas the DNA furnished D and trimming. The sample consists of hundreds of thousands of clones, roughly 83% of them appearing once.

Specimen: PBMCs or T cells enriched from blood (not recorded which). The receptor comes from a woman aged 50 to 65 who had recovered from COVID-19. The V call is TRBV29-1, the J call TRBJ1-2, with TRBD1 identical over 9 bases. The CDR3 DNA is TGCAGCGTCGCGGGACAGGGCCGTGGCTACACCTTC. Its translation: CSVAGQGRGYTF. The whole variable domain, filled in from reference TRBV29-1 and TRBJ1-2, reads SAVISQKPSRDICQRGTSLTIQCQVDSQVTMMFWYRQQPGQSLTLIATANQGSEATYESGFVIDKFPISRPNLTFSTLTVSNMSPEDSSIYLCSVAGQGRGYTFGSGTRLTVV.